Presented here are 32 T cell receptor beta chains from one specimen sequenced in a study of early stage breast cancer tumors (TCRdb year 2017). The library was prepared using the immunoSEQ multiplex PCR assay. What TCRdb holds here is the immuneACCESS table cut down to in-frame rearrangements. Part of the clones is not present; checked against another copy, under half of the missing clones reflect an unresolved V gene, and the others are unexplained. The sample yields tens of thousands of clones; 79% were counted once. More than 3% of the sample is in the top ten clones. Sample: blood. These receptors were collected from a person in their sixties or seventies with breast cancer.

This clone has a handful of counts. The J gene is TRBJ2-1, the V gene TRBV28; possibly TRBD2 for D (5 bases). Trimming pared 5 bases from V and 6 bases from J, leaving 17 bases between. This CDR3 has 15 amino acids. Looked up from germline, CDR1 is MDHEN and CDR2 is SYDVKM. CDR3 sequence reads: CASSPSLVPSNEQFF. The CDR3 DNA follows: TGTGCCAGCAGTCCGTCACTAGTACCCAGCAATGAGCAGTTCTTC.

V usage is TRBV21-1 and J usage is TRBJ1-5. TRBV21-1 is given as a pseudogene. This CDR3 contains 17 residues. CDR3 DNA: TGTGCCAGCAGCCGGAAAGGTTGGGCGGATTTCAATCAGCCCCAGCATTTT. As protein: CASSRKGWADFNQPQHF.

The rearrangement joins TRBV2 to TRBJ1-6; D is unresolved. The CDR3 has 15 amino acids. Trimming removed 7 bases at V and 10 bases at J, with 20 bases between. Germline V gene sequence: CDR1 SNHLY, CDR2 FYNNEI. CDR3 DNA: TGTGCCAGCAAGGCGCAGACAAGGGCTGGATCACCCCTCCACTTT. Translation gives CASKAQTRAGSPLHF.

This rearrangement joins TRBV19 to TRBJ2-5; 9 bases agree with TRBD2. V gave up 3 bases and J gave up 13 bases; unmatched junction bases: 12. From germline, CDR1 is LNHDA and CDR2 SQIVND (reference sequence). The CDR3 totals 14 residues. In DNA, the CDR3 is TGTGCCAGTAGTATTGTCGGCGGGAGGGGGGACCGGTACTTC. Protein sequence: CASSIVGGRGDRYF.

V and J are TRBV7-2 and TRBJ2-1; TRBD1 agrees at 12 bases. This CDR3 has 15 amino acids. Looked up from germline, CDR1 is SGHTA and CDR2 is FQGNSA. V dropped 5 bases and J dropped 7; count of bases not matched to a gene: 6. CDR3 bases: TGTGCCAGCAGCCGGGACAGGGGGCGCGAAAATGAGCAGTTCTTC. This gives the protein CASSRDRGRENEQFF.

V gene TRBV7-3 combines with J gene TRBJ2-1, with 10 bases that match TRBD2. V trimming: 2 bases; J trimming: 6 bases; junction bases outside the gene matches: 1. The CDR3 covers 14 residues. The germline V gene encodes CDR1 SGHTA and CDR2 FQGTGA. Here the CDR3 reads CASSLASGSNEQFF. DNA for the CDR3: TGTGCCAGCAGCTTAGCTAGCGGGAGCAATGAGCAGTTCTTC.

The chain links TRBV12-5 to TRBJ1-3, with D tentatively TRBD1 (6 bases). Trimming removed 8 bases at V and 4 bases at J, with 18 bases between. The CDR3 totals 15 residues. Germline lookup yields CDR1 LGHNT and CDR2 FRNRAP. CDR3: CASSRGAGEGNTIYF. In DNA form, the CDR3 reads TGTGCTAGTTCCCGGGGGGCAGGGGAAGGAAACACCATATATTTT.

The gene calls are TRBV7-2 and TRBJ2-7; TRBD2 matches 10 bases. Trimming cost V 0 bases and J 3 bases; bases outside gene matches: 5. CDR3 length equals 16 residues. Germline-derived CDR1 and CDR2 are SGHTA and FQGNSA. Written as DNA, the CDR3 is TGTGCCAGCAGCTTAGCTGCTAGCGGGAGCCACTACGAGCAGTACTTC. Translated: CASSLAASGSHYEQYF.

Of note for this clone: Other DNA sequences in the sample encode the same CDR3. CDR3 sequence reads: CASSPRQGGQPQHF. CDR3 coding DNA: TGTGCCAGCAGCCCCCGACAGGGTGGGCAGCCCCAGCATTTT. V and J are TRBV7-2 and TRBJ1-5; TRBD1 matches 7 bases. The CDR3 spans 14 residues. Germline values: CDR1 SGHTA, CDR2 FQGNSA. The V and J ends lost 5 bases and 7 bases, in that order; junction bases with no gene match: 8.

This clone was seen a handful of times. This sequence joins TRBV30 and TRBJ1-3; D is possibly TRBD1 (5 bases). The CDR3 sequence is 13 residues long. Germline V gene lookup returns CDR1 GTSNPN and CDR2 SVGIG (reference sequence). Deletions cut 5 bases from V and 4 bases from J, with 12 bases between. For the CDR3, the DNA is TGTGCCTGGTTCTCAAGGGGAGGAAACACCATATATTTT. This sequence encodes CAWFSRGGNTIYF.

This clone was seen a few times. This chain links TRBV5-5 with TRBJ2-5; 11 nucleotides agree with TRBD1. V lost 1 base and J lost 5; bases outside the gene matches: 7. This CDR3 has 16 residues. CDR1 and CDR2 from the germline V gene are SGHKS and YYEKEE (reference sequence). The CDR3 loop is CASSLPRDRGYETQYF. The CDR3 DNA is TGTGCCAGCAGCTTGCCCCGGGACAGGGGGTATGAGACCCAGTACTTC.

The V gene is TRBV5-4, the J gene TRBJ2-1; 16 bases align to TRBD2. In germline, CDR1 is SGHNT, CDR2 YYREEE (reference sequence). The ends lost 4 bases at V and 1 base at J; junction bases unmatched: 5. This CDR3 comprises 18 residues. CDR3 protein: CASSPGLAGGRSYNEQFF. CDR3 bases: TGTGCCAGCAGCCCGGGACTAGCGGGGGGGCGGTCCTACAATGAGCAGTTCTTC.

This clone is a singleton in its sample. This chain joins TRBV7-4 and TRBJ2-2; 7 bases align to TRBD2. This CDR3 is built from 13 residues. Germline assignment: CDR1 SGHVT and CDR2 SQSDAQ. The junction had 4 bases not matched to a gene; V was cut back by 6 bases and J by 6 bases. The CDR3 loop is CASRREFPGELFF. CDR3 coding DNA: TGTGCCAGCAGGCGGGAGTTCCCCGGGGAGCTGTTTTTT.

This clone occurred once. The V gene is TRBV5-4, the J gene TRBJ1-2, with 7 bases identical to TRBD1. Germline V lookup: CDR1 SGHNT, CDR2 YYREEE (reference sequence). The junction had 14 bases not matched to a gene; V was cut back by 4 bases and J by 5 bases. This CDR3 is 16 amino acids long. The CDR3 DNA follows: TGTGCCAGCAGCGATCAGGGGGAACAGGGTGAATATGGCTACACCTTC. It codes for CASSDQGEQGEYGYTF.

The V gene is TRBV29-1, the J gene TRBJ2-7; 9 nucleotides align to TRBD2. Germline CDR1 is SQVTM and CDR2 is ANQGSEA. The CDR3 runs 15 residues. V lost 5 bases, J lost 3 bases, and 11 bases stayed unmatched. The CDR3 DNA is TGCAGCGTTACAAAGGCTGCGGGAGGGTACTACGAGCAGTACTTC. It is translated as CSVTKAAGGYYEQYF.

The chain recombines TRBV20-1 with TRBJ1-4; D gene ambiguous. CDR3 length: 11 residues. Germline V gene sequence: CDR1 DFQATT, CDR2 SNEGSKA (reference sequence). V was clipped by 8 bases and J by 8 bases, with 12 bases between them. The CDR3 DNA follows: TGCAGTACCCGGACGGCAGAAAAACTGTTTTTT. This encodes CSTRTAEKLFF.

This clone was seen only a few times. The chain combines TRBV4-2 with TRBJ1-3; 10 nucleotides match TRBD1. V was pared by 5 bases and J by 4 bases, with 8 bases of the junction left unmatched. The V gene's germline CDR1 is LGHNA and CDR2 YNFKEQ. The CDR3 has 16 amino acids. CDR3 in amino acids: CASSDRLGQGGNTIYF. The CDR3 DNA sequence: TGTGCCAGCAGCGACCGACTGGGACAGGGGGGAAACACCATATATTTT.

The V and J genes are TRBV28 and TRBJ2-2, with a tentative D call TRBD1 (5 bases). Germline V gene sequence: CDR1 MDHEN, CDR2 SYDVKM. V was trimmed by 10 bases and J by 4 bases, leaving 13 bases between them. The CDR3 has 13 amino acids. In DNA form, the CDR3 reads TGTGCCATCTCCGACAGTACCACCGGGGAGCTGTTTTTT. Protein sequence: CAISDSTTGELFF.

This clone was seen only a few times. V usage is TRBV5-1 and J usage is TRBJ2-7; D is unclear. The germline V and J ends were trimmed by 4 bases and 2 bases, with 16 bases remaining between them. The CDR3 spans 15 residues. Germline CDR1 SGHRS, CDR2 YFSETQ. CDR3 in DNA: TGCGCCAGCAGCCCGGGCCCCACGGGCCCCTACGAGCAGTACTTC. Amino acid sequence: CASSPGPTGPYEQYF.

V and J are TRBV10-3 and TRBJ2-2, with D unresolved. Deletions cut 2 bases from V and 6 bases from J, with 13 bases between. This CDR3 is built from 15 residues. Germline V CDR1 and CDR2: ENHRY, SYGVKD. The CDR3 coding sequence is TGTGCCATCAGTGAGGGTGAAGTAAGCTCCGGGGAGCTGTTTTTT. Protein: CAISEGEVSSGELFF.

The chain recombines TRBV5-5 with TRBJ1-2; D is unclear. Germline V lookup: CDR1 SGHKS, CDR2 YYEKEE (reference sequence). Between the trimmed V and J ends, which lost 4 bases and 6 bases, there was a span of 10 bases. The CDR3 is made up of 12 amino acids. CDR3 sequence reads: CASSLDLNGYTF. The CDR3 DNA reads TGTGCCAGCAGCCTTGACCTAAATGGCTACACCTTC.

This chain uses TRBV19 with TRBJ1-1, with D unresolved. Germline CDR1 LNHDA, CDR2 SQIVND (reference sequence). Trimming removed 1 base at V and 5 bases at J, with 17 bases between. This CDR3 comprises 16 residues. The CDR3: CASSIARSKGGTEAFF. The CDR3 DNA reads TGTGCCAGTAGTATAGCTCGCTCTAAAGGAGGTACTGAAGCTTTCTTT.

This clone has only one observation. The chain has TRBV14 and TRBJ1-2; D is unresolved. Germline V gene data show CDR1 as SGHDN and CDR2 as FVKESK. CDR3 length: 13 residues. The V end lost 5 bases, the J end lost 7 bases, and 14 bases lay between the germline ends. The CDR3 sequence is CASSNSGGSGYTF. The CDR3 nucleotides read TGTGCCAGCAGCAACAGTGGAGGTAGTGGCTACACCTTC.

This chain connects TRBV27 to TRBJ2-5; the match to TRBD2 covers 9 bases. The CDR3 sequence is 16 residues long. V dropped 3 bases and J dropped 4; count of bases not matched to a gene: 9. Germline V CDR1 and CDR2: MNHEY, SMNVEV (reference sequence). CDR3 sequence reads: CASSFSGGGAPETQYF. DNA for the CDR3: TGTGCCAGCAGTTTTAGCGGCGGGGGGGCCCCAGAGACCCAGTACTTC.

There are a few counts of this clone. The chain has TRBV5-1 and TRBJ2-7, with TRBD1 matching over 9 bases. The CDR3 is made up of 15 amino acids. Trimming removed 1 base from V and 5 bases from J; junction bases left unmatched: 7. CDR1 is SGHRS, CDR2 YFSETQ, per germline. The CDR3 protein is CASSLTLTGGHEQYF. The CDR3 bases are TGCGCCAGCAGCTTGACCCTGACAGGGGGACACGAGCAGTACTTC.

The chain links TRBV7-2 to TRBJ2-6; 11 bases are a match to TRBD2. The CDR3 contains 17 residues. Germline values: CDR1 SGHTA, CDR2 FQGNSA. J gave up 1 base and V 3 bases, and 2 bases lay outside the gene matches. CDR3 coding DNA: TGTGCCAGCAGCTTTCTAGCGGGAGGATCTGGGGCCAACGTCCTGACTTTC. Translation: CASSFLAGGSGANVLTF.

The V and J genes are TRBV6-6 and TRBJ2-3; 7 nucleotides align to TRBD2. CDR3 length: 15 residues. Losses at the gene ends were 5 bases for V and 4 bases for J; bases not matched to a gene: 9. CDR1 and CDR2 (germline): MNHNY, SVGAGI (reference sequence). The CDR3 region has the DNA TGTGCCAGCAGTCCTACCCGACTAGCCCCAGATACGCAGTATTTT. Protein product: CASSPTRLAPDTQYF.

This chain uses TRBV19 with TRBJ2-2; D not resolved. Germline CDR1 LNHDA, CDR2 SQIVND (reference sequence). This CDR3 contains 13 residues. V was shortened by 4 bases and J by 6 bases, with 9 bases between the two germline ends. Here the CDR3 DNA reads TGTGCCAGTAGTACCTCTAGGCCCGGGGAGCTGTTTTTT. This sequence encodes CASSTSRPGELFF.

This clone was seen just once. V and J are TRBV9 and TRBJ2-1, with 7 bases fitting TRBD2. V dropped 3 bases and J dropped 5; count of bases not matched to a gene: 11. There are 16 residues in the CDR3. Germline CDR1 SGDLS, CDR2 YYNGEE. CDR3 nucleotide sequence: TGTGCCAGCAGCGATACCTACGGAGGGAGGGACAATGAGCAGTTCTTC. Its translation is CASSDTYGGRDNEQFF.

The chain combines TRBV10-3 with TRBJ2-1; TRBD2 matches 7 bases. The V and J ends lost 10 bases and 5 bases, in that order; junction bases with no gene match: 8. The CDR3 is 13 residues long. From germline, CDR1 is ENHRY and CDR2 SYGVKD. The CDR3 spells CATGGTVDNEQFF. The DNA for the CDR3 is TGTGCCACCGGGGGGACCGTCGACAATGAGCAGTTCTTC.

The chain couples TRBV27 to TRBJ2-3; 9 bases map to TRBD2. The V segment lost 5 bases and the J segment 0 bases; nucleotides outside the gene matches: 6. The V gene's germline CDR1 is MNHEY and CDR2 SMNVEV (reference sequence). This CDR3 is built from 16 residues. CDR3 nucleotides: TGTGCCAGCAGTCCCCTAGCGGGAACTAGCACAGATACGCAGTATTTT. Translation gives CASSPLAGTSTDTQYF.

The gene calls are TRBV6-6 and TRBJ1-4; possible D gene TRBD1, 6 bases. CDR1 and CDR2 from the germline V gene are MNHNY and SVGAGI (reference sequence). The CDR3 runs to 16 residues. V was trimmed by 1 base and J by 1 base, leaving 10 bases between them. The CDR3 reads CASSYYGGRTNEKLFF. The CDR3 DNA sequence: TGTGCCAGCAGTTACTATGGGGGGCGAACTAATGAAAAACTGTTTTTT.